These 3 T cell receptor beta chains came from one sample sequenced in a study of regulatory T cells in long-lasting Graves disease. According to the study, TCR beta libraries were built with iRepertoire HTBI primers and CDR3-region Arm-PCR. TCRdb used MiXCR to reprocess the multiplex PCR reads, holding one entry per CDR3 protein. The table has 320,000 or so distinct CDR3 sequences, about 20% seen once; the top ten hold roughly 40%. The time point is: newly diagnosed GD, antithyroid drugs for less than 3 months. RNA extracted from PBMCs served as the sequencing template. The input for sequencing was peripheral blood mononuclear cells (PBMCs), taken at new diagnosis, from a patient treated with antithyroid drugs. The receptors stem from a female donor with Graves disease.

Comment on this clonotype: This clone may be a read error of a much larger clone one base away. J is TRBJ1-2 and V is TRBV19; 7 bases align to TRBD1. The CDR3 consists of 10 residues. Germline CDR1 reads LNHDA; CDR2 reads SQIVND (reference sequence). CDR3 amino acids: CTSGDSLYTF. DNA for the CDR3: TGTACCAGTGGGGACAGCCTCTACACCTTC. The full variable domain, completed using reference TRBV19 and TRBJ1-2, is DGGITQSPKYLFRKEGQNVTLSCEQNLNHDAMYWYRQDPGQGLRLIYYSQIVNDFQKGDIAEGYSVSREKKESFPLTVTSAQKNPTAFYLCTSGDSLYTFGSGTRLTVV.

This clonotype showed up just a few times. One end of the junction does not line up with germline, which may come from a read error. The chain recombines TRBV28 with TRBJ2-7, with D unclear. This CDR3 comprises 12 residues. The germline CDR1 and CDR2 sequences are MDHEN and SYDVKM. CDR3 in DNA: TGTGCCAGCAGATCACAAGGGCTACTCGTCTCTTTC. This codes for CASRSQGLLVSF.

To note about this clonotype: A much larger clone is a single base away; this may be a read error. The chain recombines TRBV30 with TRBJ1-2; D gene unclear. V dropped 8 bases and J dropped 2 bases, with 15 bases sitting between them. The length of the CDR3 is 13 residues. Per germline, CDR1 GTSNPN and CDR2 SVGIG (reference sequence). As DNA, the CDR3 is TGTGCCCTCCCGGCTTCCGGAAACTATGGCTACACCTTC. It codes for CALPASGNYGYTF.